This T cell receptor beta chain was sequenced in a study of T cell clones after liver transplantation. Study-level information: TCRbeta sequencing after a pre-transplant mixed lymphocyte reaction identified graft-donor-reactive clones, later tracked in post-transplant blood. Tolerant meant at least one year fully off immunosuppression without liver enzymes above twice normal.

The data were produced by immunoSEQ multiplex PCR, yet TCRdb's version contains in-frame clones alone and is incomplete. The data hold under 60,000 clones, with under 85% observed a single time. Study conclusions and caveats: A larger donor-reactive than third-party decline suggested partial antigen-specific deletion.

A remark on this clone: Its antigen is not identified.

The ends were cut back, 7 bases at V and 0 bases at J, with 7 bases in the middle. CDR3 length: 14 residues. The germline CDR1 and CDR2 sequences are LNHDA and SQIVND (reference sequence). This sample comprised CD4+ T cells from blood, obtained at the 22-month timepoint. This chain uses TRBV19 with TRBJ2-6; D might be TRBD2 (5 bases). This TCR came from a human patient who received a liver transplant. Some T cells here may be from the graft donor. The CDR3 loop reads CASKEDSGANVLTF. The CDR3 region has the DNA TGTGCCAGTAAGGAGGACTCTGGGGCCAACGTCCTGACTTTC.